This T cell receptor (beta chain) was profiled in a study of graft-versus-host responses after intestinal transplantation. Study-wide context: Isolated intestinal, liver-intestinal, or multivisceral transplants had been given to the recipients.

With respect to this clone: No antigen is known for it.

Assay: immunoSEQ multiplex PCR; the TCRdb copy retains only in-frame clones and omits some. The data show 60,000 to 90,000 clones, with less than 95% seen just once and 1.3% held by the top ten. The CDR3 has 13 residues. CDR1 and CDR2 (germline): MNHEY, SMNVEV (reference sequence). The V end was cut by 5 bases, the J end by 7 bases, with 15 bases between. The TCR sequence derives from a human donor who received an intestinal transplant. The sequenced sample was unstimulated CD8+ T cells sorted from spleen or lymph node cells, obtained before intestinal transplant. The J gene is TRBJ2-7, the V gene TRBV27, with D tentatively TRBD1 (6 bases). The CDR3 bases are TGTGCCAGCAGTCCGATCGGACAGCAGGAGCAGTACTTC. Translating it yields CASSPIGQQEQYF.